Below, 6 T cell receptor beta chains from the same sample are listed, as sequenced in a study of patients and donors after allogeneic stem cell transplantation. TCRdb re-derived calls from the RT-PCR reads in MiXCR, one entry per CDR3 protein. The data contain some 150,000 distinct CDR3 sequences, roughly two fifths of them singletons. The sequenced sample was blood, either unsorted or a sorted T cell fraction (not recorded which). Source of these receptors: a human donor who was either an allogeneic HSCT recipient or a stem cell or donor lymphocyte infusion donor (not recorded which). It is not recorded whose cells these are; they may come from a transplant donor.

V gene TRBV9 combines with J gene TRBJ1-1; D ambiguous. Trimming removed 0 bases from V and 8 bases from J, with 11 bases in between. The CDR3 length is 13 residues. Per the germline V gene, CDR1 is SGDLS and CDR2 is YYNGEE. DNA for the CDR3: TGTGCCAGCAGCGTAGCCGGAAGCGCGGAAGCTTTCTTT. Translation: CASSVAGSAEAFF.

This chain connects TRBV3-1 to TRBJ2-1, with 11 bases lining up with TRBD1. The J segment lost 7 bases and the V segment lost 1 base, leaving 3 bases of the junction unmatched. CDR1 and CDR2 from the germline V gene are LGHDT and YNNKEL (reference sequence). The CDR3 is 15 amino acids. CDR3 in DNA: TGTGCCAGCAGCCAAGGGACAGGGGGCTGGAATGAGCAGTTCTTC. It encodes CASSQGTGGWNEQFF.

The chain couples TRBV29-1 to TRBJ1-1; D perhaps matches TRBD1 (5 bases). CDR3 length equals 12 residues. V dropped 2 bases and J dropped 4 bases, with 8 bases sitting between them. The V gene's germline CDR1 is SQVTM and CDR2 ANQGSEA. Written as DNA, the CDR3 is TGCAGCGTTGAAAAGGGGCTCACTGAAGCTTTCTTT. This encodes CSVEKGLTEAFF.

This clonotype was detected only a few times. The chain recombines TRBV30 with TRBJ2-7; 8 bases fit TRBD1. V lost 6 bases, J lost 4 bases, and 8 bases stayed unmatched. The CDR3 is 13 residues long. Germline values: CDR1 GTSNPN, CDR2 SVGIG (reference sequence). CDR3 DNA: TGTGCCTGCCACGCAGGGGGCAGATACGAGCAGTACTTC. Translating gives CACHAGGRYEQYF.

This chain uses TRBV20-1 with TRBJ1-5; D may be TRBD1 (6 bases). The CDR3 has 15 amino acids. The V end lost 0 bases, the J end lost 5 bases, and 14 bases lay between the germline ends. The V gene's germline CDR1 is DFQATT and CDR2 SNEGSKA (reference sequence). Here the CDR3 DNA reads TGCAGTGCTAGAGATTTGCGGCAGGGGCATCAGCCCCAGCATTTT. Amino acid sequence: CSARDLRQGHQPQHF.

This clonotype was observed a handful of times. DNA for the CDR3: TGTGCCAGCAGTTTCGGGGGGCTTTCACCCCTCCACTTT. Residues: CASSFGGLSPLHF. The chain joins TRBV28 to TRBJ1-6; D may be TRBD1 (6 bases). V lost 3 bases and J 9 bases, leaving 9 bases between the germline ends. This CDR3 contains 13 residues. In germline, CDR1 is MDHEN, CDR2 SYDVKM. The full variable domain, in which reference TRBV28 and TRBJ1-6 provide the parts outside the CDR3, is DVKVTQSSRYLVKRTGEKVFLECVQDMDHENMFWYRQDPGLGLRLIYFSYDVKMKEKGDIPEGYSVSREKKERFSLILESASTNQTSMYLCASSFGGLSPLHFGNGTRLTVT.